The 23 T cell receptor beta chains below come from one sample, sequenced in a study of cytomegalovirus exposure and HLA in healthy donors (dated 2017 in TCRdb). Library method: the immunoSEQ multiplex PCR assay. For the multiplex PCR, a mixture combining 60 forward primers for TCR Vbeta segments and 13 reverse primers for TCR Jbeta segments was used. Not all clones reach the TCRdb copy of this immuneACCESS table, which keeps in-frame sequences only. Checked studies attribute under half of the gap to unresolved V genes and leave the rest unexplained. The sample table contains some 110,000 clones; only one count was recorded for around 82% of them. The ten largest clones add up to more than 3% of the sample. Material for sequencing was PBMCs. These receptors were obtained from a middle-aged man in good health and CMV-seronegative.

This chain joins TRBV19 and TRBJ1-6, with 8 bases matching TRBD1. Trimming took 5 bases from V and 9 from J; bases not matched to a gene: 9. The CDR3 has 15 amino acids. Germline CDR1 is LNHDA and CDR2 is SQIVND (reference sequence). The CDR3 DNA reads TGTGCCAGTAGTCTTACCGGGACAGGTGGTTCACCCCTCCACTTT. This sequence encodes CASSLTGTGGSPLHF.

This chain connects TRBV18 to TRBJ2-2, with no clear D. The CDR3 spans 16 residues. Trimming pared 2 bases from V and 1 base from J, leaving 11 bases between. Germline V CDR1 and CDR2: KGHSH, LQKENI. The DNA of the CDR3 is TGTGCCAGCTCACCAGAATCTCCGGGGAACACCGGGGAGCTGTTTTTT. Encoded protein: CASSPESPGNTGELFF.

V gene TRBV18 combines with J gene TRBJ2-1; 8 nucleotides line up with TRBD1. The ends lost 4 bases at V and 6 bases at J; junction bases unmatched: 5. The V gene's germline CDR1 is KGHSH and CDR2 LQKENI. The CDR3 sequence is 14 residues long. Here the CDR3 DNA reads TGTGCCAGCTCACGGTTCGGACAGGGCAATGAGCAGTTCTTC. Amino acid sequence: CASSRFGQGNEQFF.

For this clone: No conserved phenylalanine or tryptophan ends this CDR3, so it is likely a read error. Because the CDR3's place on the DNA is in doubt, the DNA is left out and the CDR3 is given as listed by TCRdb. V and J are TRBV21-1 and TRBJ1-5. TRBV21-1 is assigned pseudogene status. The CDR3 length is 11 residues, termini included. CDR3 residues: CASSKSALVAY.

The chain combines TRBV7-2 with TRBJ2-7; 7 nucleotides line up with TRBD1. This CDR3 contains 16 residues. Germline values: CDR1 SGHTA, CDR2 FQGNSA. Trimming cost V 0 bases and J 3 bases; bases outside gene matches: 8. The CDR3 DNA reads TGTGCCAGCAGCTTAGCGCAGCCGGGACAGCTCTACGAGCAGTACTTC. Translating gives CASSLAQPGQLYEQYF.

As regards this clone: This specimen includes other DNA sequences encoding the same CDR3. V and J are TRBV15 and TRBJ2-3; D unresolved. V was clipped by 0 bases and J by 6 bases, with 4 bases between them. Germline lookup yields CDR1 LNHNV and CDR2 YYDKDF (reference sequence). The CDR3 is 12 residues long. The DNA of the CDR3 is TGTGCCACCAGCAGAGATCGGGATACGCAGTATTTT. Residues: CATSRDRDTQYF.

V is TRBV27 and J is TRBJ2-7; possible D gene TRBD2, 7 bases. CDR1 is MNHEY, CDR2 SMNVEV, per germline (reference sequence). This CDR3 region has 15 residues. Trimming shortened V by 5 bases and J by 2 bases, and 16 bases separated the two germline ends. As DNA, the CDR3 is TGTGCCAGCAGTGTAATGGGGGGGCGCGCCTACGAGCAGTACTTC. It codes for CASSVMGGRAYEQYF.

Written as DNA, the CDR3 is TGTGCCAGCAGACACCTGGCAGGGGACCAAGAGACCCAGTACTTC. Its translation is CASRHLAGDQETQYF. The chain carries TRBV5-6 and TRBJ2-5; maybe TRBD1 (6 bases). With 5 bases removed from V and 0 bases from J, the gap between germline ends came to 14 bases. Germline values: CDR1 SGHDT, CDR2 YYEEEE. The CDR3 spans 15 residues.

The genes are TRBV2 and TRBJ1-5, with D perhaps matching TRBD1 (6 bases). CDR1 is SNHLY and CDR2 is FYNNEI in the germline V gene. The CDR3 is 13 amino acids. With 5 bases removed from V and 10 bases from J, the gap between germline ends came to 15 bases. The CDR3, as DNA: TGTGCCAGCAGTCCTGGGACACCAAGCCCCCAGCATTTT. Encoded protein: CASSPGTPSPQHF.

This clone was counted only a few times. The V gene is TRBV7-2, the J gene TRBJ1-5; 8 nucleotides align to TRBD1. Germline V CDR1 and CDR2: SGHTA, FQGNSA. This CDR3 spans 19 amino acids. Trimming cost V 1 base and J 2 bases; bases outside gene matches: 13. The CDR3 sequence is CASSLVSGQGFDGNQPQHF. The CDR3 coding sequence is TGTGCCAGCAGCTTAGTTTCCGGACAGGGTTTCGATGGCAATCAGCCCCAGCATTTT. The variable domain in full, with the rest retrieved from reference TRBV7-2 and TRBJ1-5, is GAGVSQSPSNKVTEKGKDVELRCDPISGHTALYWYRQSLGQGLEFLIYFQGNSAPDKSGLPSDRFSAERTGGSVSTLTIQRTQQEDSAVYLCASSLVSGQGFDGNQPQHFGDGTRLSIL.

The rearrangement uses TRBV2 and TRBJ1-2; TRBD1 agrees at 7 bases. The length of the CDR3 is 12 residues. The V and J ends lost 9 bases and 8 bases, in that order; junction bases with no gene match: 9. The germline CDR1 and CDR2 sequences are SNHLY and FYNNEI. The CDR3 nucleotides are TGTGCCAGGCGAACCGGGACAGCCGGCTACACCTTC. As protein: CARRTGTAGYTF. Filled out from reference TRBV2 and TRBJ1-2, the complete variable domain reads EPEVTQTPSHQVTQMGQEVILRCVPISNHLYFYWYRQILGQKVEFLVSFYNNEISEKSEIFDDQFSVERPDGSNFTLKIRSTKLEDSAMYFCARRTGTAGYTFGSGTRLTVV.

This clone has only one observation. J is TRBJ2-3 and V is TRBV4-3, with TRBD1 identical over 7 bases. This CDR3 comprises 13 residues. Germline trimming cut 4 bases from V and 6 bases from J; bases unmatched to any gene: 4. CDR1 is LGHNA, CDR2 YSLEER, per germline. The CDR3 coding sequence is TGCGCCAGCAGCCTCAAGACAGGGGATACGCAGTATTTT. Translation gives CASSLKTGDTQYF.

In this sample, this clone turned up a few times. This chain links TRBV29-1 with TRBJ1-2; 9 positions match TRBD1. Unmatched junction bases numbered 4, after V lost 1 base and J lost 4 bases. There are 14 residues in the CDR3. The germline gives CDR1 SQVTM, CDR2 ANQGSEA. The CDR3 coding sequence is TGCAGCGTTGAAGCCCTGGGACAGGGCTATGGCTACACCTTC. It specifies CSVEALGQGYGYTF.

V is TRBV2 and J is TRBJ2-7, with 9 bases that match TRBD2. After removal of 5 bases from V and 1 base from J, the junction contained 6 bases not matched to a gene. This CDR3 is 15 amino acids long. The germline V gene has CDR1 SNHLY and CDR2 FYNNEI. The CDR3 region has the DNA TGTGCCAGCAGTAGTCAAGCGGGGGGATCCTACGAGCAGTACTTC. It specifies CASSSQAGGSYEQYF.

This chain uses TRBV7-9 with TRBJ2-1; possible D gene TRBD1, 5 bases. The ends were cut back, 4 bases at V and 1 base at J, with 11 bases in the middle. The CDR3 totals 15 residues. In germline, CDR1 is SEHNR, CDR2 FQNEAQ (reference sequence). CDR3 nucleotides: TGTGCCAGCAGCTCCCCTCAGGGTTCCTACAATGAGCAGTTCTTC. Its translation is CASSSPQGSYNEQFF.

The chain links TRBV29-1 to TRBJ2-1; no firm D call. Germline CDR1 is SQVTM and CDR2 is ANQGSEA. This CDR3 spans 11 amino acids. Between the trimmed V and J ends, which lost 4 bases and 6 bases, there was a span of 7 bases. Here the CDR3 reads CSVGASNEQFF. CDR3 nucleotides: TGCAGCGTTGGGGCGTCCAATGAGCAGTTCTTC.

J is TRBJ2-7 and V is TRBV7-6; 7 bases match TRBD1. CDR3 size: 15 residues. Germline lookup yields CDR1 SGHVS and CDR2 FNYEAQ. The V segment lost 5 bases and the J segment 0 bases; nucleotides outside the gene matches: 7. CDR3 sequence: CASSADRESSYEQYF. The DNA of the CDR3 is TGTGCCAGCAGCGCCGACAGGGAATCCTCCTACGAGCAGTACTTC.

The chain combines TRBV28 with TRBJ2-6, with D tentatively TRBD2 (6 bases). This CDR3 has 18 residues. Deletions cut 6 bases from V and 0 bases from J, with 18 bases between. CDR1 is MDHEN and CDR2 is SYDVKM in the germline V gene. The CDR3 DNA sequence: TGTGCCAGCAGGAGTGGGGGGACCCCGAACTCTGGGGCCAACGTCCTGACTTTC. Protein sequence: CASRSGGTPNSGANVLTF.

V and J are TRBV6-5 and TRBJ2-1; possibly TRBD1 for D (5 bases). The germline CDR1 and CDR2 sequences are MNHEY and SVGAGI. V lost 8 bases to trimming and J lost 4 bases, with 12 bases between them. The CDR3 spans 13 residues. CDR3 residues: CASAGFTYNEQFF. In DNA form, the CDR3 reads TGTGCCAGCGCAGGGTTTACATACAATGAGCAGTTCTTC.

The chain recombines TRBV29-1 with TRBJ1-4; no firm D call. V lost 4 bases, J lost 6 bases, and 12 bases lay in between. Germline V gene lookup returns CDR1 SQVTM and CDR2 ANQGSEA. The CDR3 spans 13 residues. CDR3 sequence reads: CSVVSVNDEKLFF. The CDR3 bases are TGCAGCGTTGTCAGCGTTAACGATGAAAAACTGTTTTTT.

V gene TRBV13 combines with J gene TRBJ2-1; TRBD2 is a possible D gene (5 bases). CDR1 and CDR2 (germline): PRHDT, FYEKMQ (reference sequence). With 5 bases removed from V and 0 bases from J, the gap between germline ends came to 8 bases. The CDR3 has 14 amino acids. The CDR3 spells CASSPAGSYNEQFF. Here the CDR3 DNA reads TGTGCCAGCAGCCCGGCGGGCTCCTACAATGAGCAGTTCTTC.

The rearrangement links TRBV5-1 to TRBJ1-1; 12 nucleotides agree with TRBD1. This CDR3 has 16 residues. Per the germline V gene, CDR1 is SGHRS and CDR2 is YFSETQ. With V trimmed by 8 bases and J by 5 bases, 13 bases remained unmatched. The CDR3 DNA reads TGCGCCAGTGGGGACAGGGGGCGCGGAGGTACAACTGAAGCTTTCTTT. It is translated as CASGDRGRGGTTEAFF. Full variable domain (rest looked up from reference TRBV5-1 and TRBJ1-1): KAGVTQTPRYLIKTRGQQVTLSCSPISGHRSVSWYQQTPGQGLQFLFEYFSETQRNKGNFPGRFSGRQFSNSRSEMNVSTLELGDSALYLCASGDRGRGGTTEAFFGQGTRLTVV.

This chain links TRBV19 with TRBJ2-3, with TRBD1 matching 10 bases. The CDR3 has 15 residues. The germline gives CDR1 LNHDA, CDR2 SQIVND (reference sequence). With 6 bases clipped from V and 3 bases from J, the junction kept 6 bases outside the gene matches. CDR3 amino acids: CASSPGQGWTDTQYF. The CDR3 DNA follows: TGTGCCAGTAGCCCGGGACAGGGGTGGACAGATACGCAGTATTTT.